What follows are 21 T cell receptor beta chains derived from one specimen sequenced in a study of blood T cell repertoires in COVID-19. Some clones are missing from TCRdb's copy, which holds only in-frame ones; the method was immunoSEQ multiplex PCR. The sample has under 350,000 clones; about 89% are singletons. The sequencing input was peripheral blood. These receptor sequences come from a man between 40 and 49 years old with acute or convalescent COVID-19.

Details on this clone: Other DNA sequences within the sample encode an identical CDR3. The chain uses TRBV7-9 and TRBJ2-7; the match to TRBD1 covers 9 bases. The V segment lost 5 bases and the J segment 4 bases; nucleotides outside the gene matches: 6. This CDR3 region has 14 residues. The germline gives CDR1 SEHNR, CDR2 FQNEAQ (reference sequence). CDR3 sequence: CASSPRDRAYEQYF. CDR3 DNA: TGTGCCAGCAGCCCCCGGGACAGGGCATACGAGCAGTACTTC.

The V and J genes are TRBV24-1 and TRBJ2-3; maybe TRBD2 (5 bases). The V end lost 3 bases, the J end lost 4 bases, and 16 bases lay between the germline ends. In germline, CDR1 is KGHDR, CDR2 SFDVKD. This CDR3 is built from 16 residues. The CDR3 sequence is CATSDARTPAADTQYF. Here the CDR3 DNA reads TGTGCCACCAGTGATGCAAGGACTCCTGCGGCAGATACGCAGTATTTT.

This clone was recorded a few times. J is TRBJ1-1 and V is TRBV9; D gene uncertain. Trimming pared 4 bases from V and 4 bases from J, leaving 8 bases between. CDR1 is SGDLS and CDR2 is YYNGEE in the germline V gene. CDR3 size: 12 residues. The CDR3 spells CASSRLTTEAFF. Written as DNA, the CDR3 is TGTGCCAGCAGCAGACTCACCACTGAAGCTTTCTTT.

This clone showed up just a few times. The rearrangement joins TRBV4-1 to TRBJ2-3; TRBD2 is a possible D gene (7 bases). Trimming cost V 3 bases and J 0 bases, with 28 bases left between them. Germline-derived CDR1 and CDR2 are MGHRA and YSYEKL. The CDR3 totals 21 residues. The CDR3 loop is CASSHFIVLGGGAYSTDTQYF. CDR3 nucleotide sequence: TGCGCCAGCAGCCATTTTATCGTCCTTGGAGGGGGGGCATATAGCACAGATACGCAGTATTTT.

The rearrangement joins TRBV30 to TRBJ2-7; D gene unclear. CDR1 and CDR2 (germline): GTSNPN, SVGIG (reference sequence). V was trimmed by 6 bases and J by 1 base, leaving 19 bases between them. The CDR3 totals 15 residues. This chain's CDR3 is CACRIRPTFSYEQYF. CDR3 in DNA: TGTGCCTGCCGGATTAGGCCGACTTTTTCCTACGAGCAGTACTTC.

V usage is TRBV18 and J usage is TRBJ1-2; 9 bases agree with TRBD1. V trimming: 3 bases; J trimming: 6 bases; junction bases outside the gene matches: 8. The CDR3 sequence is 15 residues long. Germline V gives CDR1 KGHSH, CDR2 LQKENI. This CDR3 reads CASSPIQGADNGYTF. The CDR3 DNA reads as TGTGCCAGCTCACCCATACAGGGGGCTGATAATGGCTACACCTTC.

V usage is TRBV6-5 and J usage is TRBJ1-1; D not resolved. CDR1 MNHEY and CDR2 SVGAGI come from the germline V gene. Trimming removed 4 bases at V and 5 bases at J, with 11 bases between. This CDR3 has 13 amino acids. CDR3 DNA sequence: TGTGCCAGCAGTTTCGCACGTGAGACTGAAGCTTTCTTT. Protein product: CASSFARETEAFF.

The genes are TRBV2 and TRBJ1-3; 7 bases match TRBD1. The CDR3 runs to 15 residues. Germline values: CDR1 SNHLY, CDR2 FYNNEI. V was pared by 6 bases and J by 4 bases, with 9 bases of the junction left unmatched. CDR3 nucleotide sequence: TGTGCCAGCAGAGACCTCGGGACAGACGGAAACACCATATATTTT. It codes for CASRDLGTDGNTIYF.

The CDR3 here is CASSLYAGTEQYF. The CDR3 DNA is TGTGCCAGCAGCTTATATGCCGGTACCGAGCAGTACTTC. The chain links TRBV7-9 to TRBJ2-7, with no clear D. The CDR3 sequence is 13 residues long. The germline V gene has CDR1 SEHNR and CDR2 FQNEAQ (reference sequence). With 2 bases removed from V and 6 bases from J, the gap between germline ends came to 11 bases.

The V and J genes are TRBV5-4 and TRBJ1-1, with D perhaps TRBD1 (5 bases). CDR1 is SGHNT and CDR2 is YYREEE in the germline V gene (reference sequence). This CDR3 comprises 14 residues. V was shortened by 4 bases and J by 5 bases, with 15 bases between the two germline ends. CDR3 residues: CASSIDSSGTEAFF. The CDR3 bases are TGTGCCAGCAGCATCGACAGCTCTGGGACTGAAGCTTTCTTT.

The rearrangement joins TRBV18 to TRBJ2-7; 7 bases fit TRBD1. The CDR3 sequence is 14 residues long. After removal of 6 bases from V and 0 bases from J, the junction contained 5 bases not matched to a gene. Germline assignment: CDR1 KGHSH and CDR2 LQKENI. The CDR3: CASSPGQHSYEQYF. CDR3 sequence (DNA): TGTGCCAGCTCTCCGGGACAGCACTCCTACGAGCAGTACTTC.

The chain uses TRBV9 and TRBJ1-4; TRBD1 matches 7 bases. Germline CDR1 SGDLS, CDR2 YYNGEE. V lost 2 bases and J lost 6; bases outside the gene matches: 7. The CDR3 consists of 15 residues. The CDR3: CASSVLGTDDEKLFF. CDR3 nucleotide sequence: TGTGCCAGCAGCGTTCTCGGGACAGATGATGAAAAACTGTTTTTT.

A note on this clone: The sample contains more than one DNA sequence encoding this CDR3. This chain links TRBV3-1 (or the pseudogene TRBV3-2) with TRBJ1-2; D ambiguous. V was trimmed by 1 base and J by 6 bases, leaving 3 bases between them. The CDR3 spans 11 residues. Germline V gene data show CDR1 as LGHDT and CDR2 as YNNKEL (reference sequence). CDR3: CASSQANGYTF. For the CDR3, the DNA is TGTGCCAGCAGCCAAGCTAATGGCTACACCTTC.

The J gene is TRBJ1-2, the V gene TRBV7-6; 7 nucleotides agree with TRBD1. CDR1 and CDR2 from the germline V gene are SGHVS and FNYEAQ. Trimming cost V 1 base and J 6 bases; bases outside gene matches: 8. This CDR3 contains 15 residues. CDR3 protein: CASSLDPTGVNGYTF. The CDR3, as DNA: TGTGCCAGCAGCTTAGATCCTACAGGGGTTAATGGCTACACCTTC.

The DNA for the CDR3 is TGTGCCAGCAGCCTAAGCGGCGCCCTCTCCTACGAGCAGTACTTC. It is translated as CASSLSGALSYEQYF. The chain recombines TRBV11-3 with TRBJ2-7, with D maybe TRBD2 (5 bases). CDR3 length equals 15 residues. Germline loops: CDR1 SGHNT, CDR2 YENEEA. The ends were cut back, 5 bases at V and 0 bases at J, with 14 bases in the middle.

A single count supports this clone. The chain has TRBV2 and TRBJ2-1; weak D call: TRBD1 (5 bases). The germline V and J ends were trimmed by 6 bases and 2 bases, with 14 bases remaining between them. The CDR3 is made up of 15 amino acids. The germline CDR1 and CDR2 sequences are SNHLY and FYNNEI. The CDR3 region has the DNA TGTGCCAGCAGCCTCGGAGCAGGGACCTACAATGAGCAGTTCTTC. This codes for CASSLGAGTYNEQFF. The full variable domain, completed using reference TRBV2 and TRBJ2-1, is EPEVTQTPSHQVTQMGQEVILRCVPISNHLYFYWYRQILGQKVEFLVSFYNNEISEKSEIFDDQFSVERPDGSNFTLKIRSTKLEDSAMYFCASSLGAGTYNEQFFGPGTRLTVL.

The V and J genes are TRBV6-1 and TRBJ1-2, with D possibly TRBD1 on 5 matching bases. There are 14 residues in the CDR3. CDR1 and CDR2 (germline): MNHNS, SASEGT. Trimming stripped 3 bases from V and 10 bases from J, with 18 bases between. This chain's CDR3 is CASSEGGSGRDYTF. The CDR3 DNA reads as TGTGCCAGCAGTGAGGGGGGGTCGGGGCGTGACTACACCTTC.

The V gene is TRBV2, the J gene TRBJ1-3; no clear D. CDR1 and CDR2 from the germline V gene are SNHLY and FYNNEI. This CDR3 region has 12 residues. V lost 4 bases to trimming and J lost 3 bases, with 4 bases between them. The CDR3 nucleotides are TGTGCCAGCAGTGGTTATGGAAACACCATATATTTT. It yields the protein CASSGYGNTIYF.

The rearrangement joins TRBV14 to TRBJ1-1, with a possible D match to TRBD1 (6 bases). Trimming removed 4 bases from V and 1 base from J, with 13 bases in between. The length of the CDR3 is 15 residues. In germline, CDR1 is SGHDN, CDR2 FVKESK. CDR3 bases: TGTGCCAGCAGCCGGGGGGGCAGCTGGAACACTGAAGCTTTCTTT. This gives the protein CASSRGGSWNTEAFF.

V usage is TRBV3-1 (or the pseudogene TRBV3-2) and J usage is TRBJ2-7; D is undetermined. V was cut by 4 bases and J by 1 base, with 8 bases left in between. The CDR3 spans 13 residues. Per the germline V gene, CDR1 is LGHDT and CDR2 is YNNKEL (reference sequence). The CDR3 DNA follows: TGTGCCAGCAGCCCTTCACTGTCCTACGAGCAGTACTTC. Amino acid sequence: CASSPSLSYEQYF.

V gene TRBV19 combines with J gene TRBJ2-1, with 10 bases aligning to TRBD2. J gave up 4 bases and V 10 bases, and 10 bases lay outside the gene matches. This CDR3 is 15 amino acids long. From germline, CDR1 is LNHDA and CDR2 SQIVND (reference sequence). DNA for the CDR3: TGTGCCACAACTAGCGGGGACCAACTATACAATGAGCAGTTCTTC. This encodes CATTSGDQLYNEQFF.